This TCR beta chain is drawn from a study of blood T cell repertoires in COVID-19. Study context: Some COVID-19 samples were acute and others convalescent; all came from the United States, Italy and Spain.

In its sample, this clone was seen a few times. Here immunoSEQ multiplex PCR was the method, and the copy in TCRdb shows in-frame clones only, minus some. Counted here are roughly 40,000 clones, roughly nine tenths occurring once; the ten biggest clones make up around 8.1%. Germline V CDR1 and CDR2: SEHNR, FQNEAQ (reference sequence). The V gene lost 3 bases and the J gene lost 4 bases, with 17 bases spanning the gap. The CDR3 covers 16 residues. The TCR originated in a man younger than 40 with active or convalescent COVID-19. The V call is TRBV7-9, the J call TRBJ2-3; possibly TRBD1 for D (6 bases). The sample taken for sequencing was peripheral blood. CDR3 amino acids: CASSLNLDSRPDTQYF. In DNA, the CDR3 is TGTGCCAGCAGCTTGAACCTGGACAGTCGACCAGATACGCAGTATTTT. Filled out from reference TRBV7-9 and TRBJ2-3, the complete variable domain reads DTGVSQNPRHKITKRGQNVTFRCDPISEHNRLYWYRQTLGQGPEFLTYFQNEAQLEKSRLLSDRFSAERPKGSFSTLEIQRTEQGDSAMYLCASSLNLDSRPDTQYFGPGTRLTVL.